The 23 T cell receptor beta chains presented below share a single source sample, sequenced in a study of T cells in Graves' hyperthyroidism and ophthalmopathy. Researchers amplified the TCR beta CDR3 regions from RNA transcripts. TCR CDR3 regions were first amplified by RT-PCR with HTBI primers. TCRdb reprocessed the multiplex PCR reads with MiXCR, giving one entry per CDR3 protein. The data show roughly 700,000 distinct CDR3 sequences, roughly 17% seen once. What was sequenced was blood. The receptor source for this set is a man aged 45-60 years with Graves' hyperthyroidism.

The V gene is TRBV7-2, the J gene TRBJ2-1; D is unresolved. This CDR3 spans 14 amino acids. The V gene lost 1 base and the J gene lost 10 bases, with 14 bases spanning the gap. Germline V CDR1 and CDR2: SGHTA, FQGNSA. The CDR3 region is CASSLEVRTQEQFF. In nucleotides, the CDR3 is TGTGCCAGCAGCTTAGAGGTCCGAACACAAGAGCAGTTCTTC.

At least ten counts were recorded for this clonotype. Germline and junction disagree at one end, which may indicate a read error. J is TRBJ2-5 and V is TRBV5-1; D not resolved. The CDR3 runs 12 residues. The germline gives CDR1 SGHRS, CDR2 YFSETQ. The CDR3 is CASSLDGETQYF. The CDR3 DNA is TGTGCCAGCAGCTTAGATGGGGAGACCCAGTACTTC.

The genes are TRBV24-1 and TRBJ2-7; perhaps TRBD2 as D (6 bases). The germline V and J ends were trimmed by 0 bases and 2 bases, with 13 bases remaining between them. The CDR3 totals 16 residues. Germline loops: CDR1 KGHDR, CDR2 SFDVKD. The CDR3 region has the DNA TGTGCCACCAGTGATTTGTATTTGCGGGGCACCTACGAGCAGTACTTC. Translated: CATSDLYLRGTYEQYF.

This clonotype showed up just a few times. This rearrangement joins TRBV5-1 to TRBJ2-7, with 7 nucleotides matching TRBD2. This CDR3 region has 14 residues. The junction had 4 bases not matched to a gene; V was cut back by 4 bases and J by 0 bases. Germline-derived CDR1 and CDR2 are SGHRS and YFSETQ. This CDR3 is CASSQTSNSYEQYF. The CDR3 nucleotides read TGCGCCAGCAGCCAGACTAGCAACTCCTACGAGCAGTACTTC.

There are a few counts of this clonotype. The J gene is TRBJ1-4, the V gene TRBV5-1, with TRBD1 matching 8 bases. The CDR3 runs 23 residues. The J segment lost 7 bases and the V segment lost 0 bases, leaving 29 bases of the junction unmatched. Per the germline V gene, CDR1 is SGHRS and CDR2 is YFSETQ. This CDR3 reads CASSLAGGTGRWGRLLESEKLFF. As DNA, the CDR3 is TGCGCCAGCAGCTTGGCCGGAGGGACAGGCCGATGGGGGAGACTACTGGAGAGTGAAAAACTGTTTTTT.

This clonotype came up a few times. This sequence joins TRBV19 and TRBJ1-4, with D uncertain. Trimming removed 4 bases at V and 4 bases at J, with 4 bases between. Per germline, CDR1 LNHDA and CDR2 SQIVND (reference sequence). The CDR3 sequence is 12 residues long. CDR3 nucleotide sequence: TGTGCCAGTAGTAGGAGTAATGAAAAACTGTTTTTT. Its translation: CASSRSNEKLFF. Based on the CDR3 plus reference TRBV19 and TRBJ1-4, the full variable domain is DGGITQSPKYLFRKEGQNVTLSCEQNLNHDAMYWYRQDPGQGLRLIYYSQIVNDFQKGDIAEGYSVSREKKESFPLTVTSAQKNPTAFYLCASSRSNEKLFFGSGTQLSVL.

This clonotype was counted ten times or more. The rearrangement joins TRBV14 to TRBJ2-5, with D possibly called TRBD1 or TRBD2 (5 bases each). CDR1 is SGHDN, CDR2 FVKESK, per germline. The CDR3 is 14 amino acids. V lost 6 bases and J 4 bases, leaving 15 bases between the germline ends. CDR3 sequence reads: CASRLGGAGETQYF. The CDR3 DNA is TGTGCCAGCAGACTAGGTGGGGCCGGAGAGACCCAGTACTTC.

Only one count was recorded for this clonotype. The genes are TRBV5-1 and TRBJ2-2; TRBD1 is a possible D gene (6 bases). V lost 3 bases and J lost 1, with 7 bases in between. Germline lookup yields CDR1 SGHRS and CDR2 YFSETQ. This CDR3 is 14 amino acids long. CDR3 nucleotide sequence: TGCGCCAGCAGCTGGGGACAGAACACCGGGGAGCTGTTTTTT. Translated, it gives CASSWGQNTGELFF.

This clonotype was counted many times. V gene TRBV12-3 or TRBV12-4 combines with J gene TRBJ2-2, with TRBD1 as a possible D gene (5 bases). The CDR3 is 15 amino acids. V lost 2 bases to trimming and J lost 2 bases, with 9 bases between them. The DNA of the CDR3 is TGTGCCAGCAGTTTATTTGGGGCTAACACCGGGGAGCTGTTTTTT. Translated, it gives CASSLFGANTGELFF.

V gene TRBV2 combines with J gene TRBJ1-2; D call uncertain. V lost 6 bases to trimming and J lost 10 bases, with 9 bases between them. The CDR3 spans 10 residues. Germline V gives CDR1 SNHLY, CDR2 FYNNEI. The CDR3 loop is CASRIKDYTF. The CDR3 nucleotides are TGTGCCAGCAGGATTAAGGACTACACCTTC.

The chain employs TRBV19 and TRBJ2-4; possibly TRBD1 for D (7 bases). Germline V gene lookup returns CDR1 LNHDA and CDR2 SQIVND (reference sequence). CDR3 length equals 16 residues. Deletions cut 3 bases from V and 10 bases from J, with 22 bases between. The CDR3 reads CASSIYGSGTGQIQYF. The CDR3 DNA reads as TGTGCCAGTAGTATTTATGGTAGCGGCACGGGACAGATTCAGTACTTC.

This clonotype was counted ten times or more. The V gene is TRBV19, the J gene TRBJ2-2; 10 nucleotides agree with TRBD2. There are 16 residues in the CDR3. The J segment lost 5 bases and the V segment lost 3 bases, leaving 6 bases of the junction unmatched. Germline-derived CDR1 and CDR2 are LNHDA and SQIVND (reference sequence). In nucleotides, the CDR3 is TGTGCCAGTAGTATGGCTAGCGGGAGCGTGACCGGGGAGCTGTTTTTT. Its translation: CASSMASGSVTGELFF.

This clonotype was recorded at least ten times. The V call is TRBV5-1, the J call TRBJ1-5; D is possibly TRBD1 (6 bases). CDR1 SGHRS and CDR2 YFSETQ come from the germline V gene. With 4 bases removed from V and 2 bases from J, the gap between germline ends came to 10 bases. This CDR3 is built from 14 residues. The CDR3, as DNA: TGCGCCAGCAGCGTACAGGGAGGCAATCAGCCCCAGCATTTT. It is translated as CASSVQGGNQPQHF.

The V gene is TRBV5-1, the J gene TRBJ2-1; 13 bases line up with TRBD2. After removal of 9 bases from V and 0 bases from J, the junction contained 9 bases not matched to a gene. The CDR3 runs 17 residues. Germline CDR1 and CDR2: SGHRS and YFSETQ. Here the CDR3 DNA reads TGCGCCACCCGTACGACTAGCGGGGGGAGCTCCTACAATGAGCAGTTCTTC. Its protein product is CATRTTSGGSSYNEQFF.

This chain uses TRBV28 with TRBJ1-5; TRBD1 agrees at 7 bases. CDR3 length: 13 residues. Germline CDR1 is MDHEN and CDR2 is SYDVKM. J was trimmed by 7 bases and V by 6 bases; bases with no gene match: 6. The CDR3 coding sequence is TGTGCCAGCAGAACATACAGGGGACAGCCCCAGCATTTT. As protein: CASRTYRGQPQHF.

The rearrangement links TRBV12-3 or TRBV12-4 to TRBJ1-1, with D perhaps TRBD1 (6 bases). The CDR3 spans 16 residues. V gave up 3 bases and J gave up 1 base, with 15 bases separating them. DNA for the CDR3: TGTGCCAGCAGTTTCGAGGTAGTCAGGGGGAACACTGAAGCTTTCTTT. Residues: CASSFEVVRGNTEAFF.

The table lists this clonotype with a count of one. V and J are TRBV7-3 and TRBJ2-2; TRBD2 aligns across 9 bases. V was pared by 6 bases and J by 5 bases, with 13 bases of the junction left unmatched. The germline CDR1 and CDR2 sequences are SGHTA and FQGTGA. The CDR3 has 17 amino acids. CDR3 coding DNA: TGTGCCAGCAGTTCCGAGACTAGCGGCTTTGGAACCGGGGAGCTGTTTTTT. This codes for CASSSETSGFGTGELFF.

The chain joins TRBV5-1 to TRBJ2-3, with D possibly being TRBD2 (5 bases). The CDR3 consists of 13 residues. V gave up 7 bases and J gave up 0 bases, with 9 bases separating them. From germline, CDR1 is SGHRS and CDR2 YFSETQ. This CDR3 is CASGKRSTDTQYF. The CDR3 nucleotides read TGCGCCAGCGGGAAGCGGAGCACAGATACGCAGTATTTT.

In its sample, this clonotype was seen many times. The V call is TRBV3-1, the J call TRBJ2-7, with D possibly matching TRBD1 (7 bases). Between the trimmed V and J ends, which lost 4 bases and 5 bases, there was a span of 15 bases. The germline gives CDR1 LGHDT, CDR2 YNNKEL (reference sequence). The CDR3 runs to 14 residues. The CDR3, as DNA: TGTGCCAGCAGCCGCCAGACAGGGAGGAACGAGCAGTACTTC. Amino acid sequence: CASSRQTGRNEQYF.

This clonotype has a count of ten or more. This chain connects TRBV27 to TRBJ2-5, with D perhaps matching TRBD2 (5 bases). V lost 2 bases and J lost 5, with 9 bases in between. This CDR3 spans 13 amino acids. CDR1 is MNHEY and CDR2 is SMNVEV in the germline V gene (reference sequence). The CDR3 sequence: CASSLSRGETQYF. The CDR3 coding sequence is TGTGCCAGCAGTTTAAGTAGAGGGGAGACCCAGTACTTC.

This clonotype was found a few times. V usage is TRBV5-4 and J usage is TRBJ2-1; 8 bases fit TRBD1. Per the germline V gene, CDR1 is SGHNT and CDR2 is YYREEE (reference sequence). With 4 bases clipped from V and 6 bases from J, the junction kept 3 bases outside the gene matches. The CDR3 has 13 residues. The CDR3 reads CASSRTGINEQFF. The CDR3 DNA follows: TGTGCCAGCAGCCGGACAGGGATCAATGAGCAGTTCTTC.

This clonotype has just a few counts. J is TRBJ2-1 and V is TRBV4-3; no reliable D call. V lost 0 bases to trimming and J lost 8 bases, with 8 bases between them. CDR3 length: 13 residues. CDR1 and CDR2 from the germline V gene are LGHNA and YSLEER. As DNA, the CDR3 is TGCGCCAGCAGCCAAGACGGGTGGGATGAGCAGTTCTTC. It specifies CASSQDGWDEQFF.

The chain combines TRBV6-1 with TRBJ2-2, with 12 positions matching TRBD2. The J segment lost 4 bases and the V segment lost 7 bases, leaving 7 bases of the junction unmatched. Germline loops: CDR1 MNHNS, CDR2 SASEGT. The CDR3 consists of 16 residues. CDR3 DNA: TGTGCCAGCACCAGACTAGCGGGAGCTCTCACCGGGGAGCTGTTTTTT. Translating gives CASTRLAGALTGELFF.